The present TCR beta chain was sequenced within a study of cytomegalovirus exposure and HLA in healthy donors. Researchers ran the PCR with 60 Vbeta and 13 Jbeta primers. Measured with immunoSEQ multiplex PCR; TCRdb has only the in-frame clones, and not every one. The table shows about 250,000 clones, with approximately 70% occurring only once. CDR3 size: 17 residues. Per the germline V gene, CDR1 is LNHNV and CDR2 is YYDKDF (reference sequence). The clonotype comes from a female donor in good health and CMV-seronegative. The sequenced material came from PBMCs. This chain links TRBV15 with TRBJ2-5, with D possibly TRBD2 on 6 matching bases. The closer fit of TRBJ2-7 to the DNA end suggests the J call may be wrong. The CDR3, as DNA: TGTGCCACCAGCAGAGATAGCCGGCGGGGCCGGTGGTACGAGCAGTACTTC. It yields the protein CATSRDSRRGRWYEQYF.